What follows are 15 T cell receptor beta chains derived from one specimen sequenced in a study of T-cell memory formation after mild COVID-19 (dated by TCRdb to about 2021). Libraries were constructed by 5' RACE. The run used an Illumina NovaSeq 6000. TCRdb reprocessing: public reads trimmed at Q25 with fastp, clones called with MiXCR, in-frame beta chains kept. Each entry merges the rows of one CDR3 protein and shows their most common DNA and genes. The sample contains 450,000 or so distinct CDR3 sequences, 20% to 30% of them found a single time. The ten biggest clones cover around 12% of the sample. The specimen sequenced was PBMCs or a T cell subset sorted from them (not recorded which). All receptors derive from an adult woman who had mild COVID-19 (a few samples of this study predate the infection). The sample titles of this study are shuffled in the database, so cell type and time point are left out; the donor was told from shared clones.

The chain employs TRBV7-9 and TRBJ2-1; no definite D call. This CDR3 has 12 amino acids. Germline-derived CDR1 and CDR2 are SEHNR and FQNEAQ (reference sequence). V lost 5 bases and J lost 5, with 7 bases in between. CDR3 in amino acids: CASSGGNNEQFF. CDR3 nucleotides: TGTGCCAGCAGCGGTGGGAACAATGAGCAGTTCTTC.

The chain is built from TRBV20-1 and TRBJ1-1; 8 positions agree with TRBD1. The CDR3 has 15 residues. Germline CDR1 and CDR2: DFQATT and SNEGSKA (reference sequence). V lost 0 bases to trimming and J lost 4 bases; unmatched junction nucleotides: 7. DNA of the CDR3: TGCAGTGCTAGAGATACGAAGACAGGGGTCACTGAAGCTTTCTTT. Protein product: CSARDTKTGVTEAFF.

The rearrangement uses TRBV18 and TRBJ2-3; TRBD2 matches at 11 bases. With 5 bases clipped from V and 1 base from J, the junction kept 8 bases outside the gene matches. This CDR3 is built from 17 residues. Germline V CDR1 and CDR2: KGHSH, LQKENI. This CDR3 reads CASSILLAGDGTDTQYF. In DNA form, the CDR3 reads TGTGCCAGCTCAATCTTACTAGCGGGGGATGGCACAGATACGCAGTATTTT.

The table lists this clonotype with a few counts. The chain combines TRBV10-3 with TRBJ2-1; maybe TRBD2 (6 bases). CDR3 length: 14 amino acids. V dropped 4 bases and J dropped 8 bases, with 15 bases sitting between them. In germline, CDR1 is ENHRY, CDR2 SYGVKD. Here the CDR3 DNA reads TGTGCCATCAGTGTCGGGGGACCAAAGGATGAGCAGTTCTTC. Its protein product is CAISVGGPKDEQFF.

CDR3 DNA sequence: TGTGCCAGCAGCTGGCCCAGGGGGCCCTACGAGCAGTACTTC. This sequence encodes CASSWPRGPYEQYF. The chain employs TRBV5-6 and TRBJ2-7; 8 bases align to TRBD1. Trimming took 3 bases from V and 2 from J; bases not matched to a gene: 4. The CDR3 is 14 residues long. Germline loops: CDR1 SGHDT, CDR2 YYEEEE.

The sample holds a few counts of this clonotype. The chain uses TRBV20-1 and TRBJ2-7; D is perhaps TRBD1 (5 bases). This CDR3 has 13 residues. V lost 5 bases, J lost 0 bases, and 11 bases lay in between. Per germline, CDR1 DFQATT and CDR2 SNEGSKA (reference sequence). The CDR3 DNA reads TGCAGTGCTCCCGGACACAGCTCCTACGAGCAGTACTTC. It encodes CSAPGHSSYEQYF.

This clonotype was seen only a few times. CDR3 protein: CASSWASGRVSSYEQYF. The CDR3 region has the DNA TGTGCCAGCAGTTGGGCTAGCGGGAGGGTTAGCTCCTACGAGCAGTACTTC. The chain has TRBV28 and TRBJ2-7, with 12 bases matching TRBD2. CDR3 length equals 17 residues. In germline, CDR1 is MDHEN, CDR2 SYDVKM. V shed 4 bases and J 0 bases; nucleotides not matched to a gene: 7. Full variable domain (remainder filled in from reference TRBV28 and TRBJ2-7): DVKVTQSSRYLVKRTGEKVFLECVQDMDHENMFWYRQDPGLGLRLIYFSYDVKMKEKGDIPEGYSVSREKKERFSLILESASTNQTSMYLCASSWASGRVSSYEQYFGPGTRLTVT.

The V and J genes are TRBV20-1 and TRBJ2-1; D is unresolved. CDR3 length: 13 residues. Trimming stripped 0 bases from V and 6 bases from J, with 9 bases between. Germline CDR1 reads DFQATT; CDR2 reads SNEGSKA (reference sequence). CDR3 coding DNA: TGCAGTGCTAGAGACCCGGTCCCCAATGAGCAGTTCTTC. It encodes CSARDPVPNEQFF.

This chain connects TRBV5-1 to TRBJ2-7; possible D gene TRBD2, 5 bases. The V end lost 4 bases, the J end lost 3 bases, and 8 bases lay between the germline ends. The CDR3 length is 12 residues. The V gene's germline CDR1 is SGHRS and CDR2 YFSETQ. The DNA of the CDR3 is TGCGCCAGCAGCGGGGAGAACTACGAGCAGTACTTC. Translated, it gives CASSGENYEQYF.

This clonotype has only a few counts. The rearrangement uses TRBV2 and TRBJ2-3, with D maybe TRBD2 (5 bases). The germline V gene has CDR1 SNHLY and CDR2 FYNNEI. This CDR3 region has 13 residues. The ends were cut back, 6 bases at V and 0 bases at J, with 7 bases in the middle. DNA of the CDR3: TGTGCCAGCAGGGGGAGAAGCACAGATACGCAGTATTTT. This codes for CASRGRSTDTQYF.

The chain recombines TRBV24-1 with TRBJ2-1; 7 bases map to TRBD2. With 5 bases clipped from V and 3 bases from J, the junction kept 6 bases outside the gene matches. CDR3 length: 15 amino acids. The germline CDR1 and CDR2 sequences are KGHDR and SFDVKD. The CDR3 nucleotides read TGTGCCACCAGTGGGGCTAGCGGAAACTACAATGAGCAGTTCTTC. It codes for CATSGASGNYNEQFF.

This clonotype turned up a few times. The CDR3 sequence: CATSEGGKETQYF. In DNA form, the CDR3 reads TGTGCCACCAGTGAAGGGGGAAAAGAGACCCAGTACTTC. This chain connects TRBV24-1 to TRBJ2-5; weak D call: TRBD1 (6 bases). This CDR3 is built from 13 residues. Germline V lookup: CDR1 KGHDR, CDR2 SFDVKD. V lost 4 bases and J 3 bases, leaving 8 bases between the germline ends.

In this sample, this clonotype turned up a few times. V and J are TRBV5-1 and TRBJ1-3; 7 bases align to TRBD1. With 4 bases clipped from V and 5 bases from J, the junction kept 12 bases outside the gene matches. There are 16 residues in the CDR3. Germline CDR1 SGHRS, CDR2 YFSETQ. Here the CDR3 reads CASSPTTGVGRNTIYF. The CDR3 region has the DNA TGCGCCAGCAGCCCCACTACAGGGGTCGGGAGAAACACCATATATTTT.

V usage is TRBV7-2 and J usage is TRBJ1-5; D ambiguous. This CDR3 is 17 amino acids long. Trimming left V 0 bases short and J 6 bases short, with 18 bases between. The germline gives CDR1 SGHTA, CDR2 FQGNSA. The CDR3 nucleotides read TGTGCCAGCAGCTTAGCATTCGACGGAGCGGGAACTCAGCCCCAGCATTTT. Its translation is CASSLAFDGAGTQPQHF.

For the CDR3, the DNA is TGTGCCAGCAGCTTAAAGGTTCTGGGGAATGAGCAGTTCTTC. It specifies CASSLKVLGNEQFF. The chain couples TRBV11-2 to TRBJ2-1; D gene ambiguous. Trimming took off 2 bases at V and 7 bases at J, with 12 bases between the two ends. The length of the CDR3 is 14 residues. In germline, CDR1 is SGHAT, CDR2 FQNNGV.